This T cell receptor (beta chain) was found in a study of human T cells and chemical hapten exposure. At the level of the study: Slight differences in pooled library volume were the main source of varying TCR yields across samples.

Sample time point: healthy volunteer bleed at 6 weeks. Unfractionated whole blood was the source of the extracted total RNA. This clonotype was observed at least ten times. The CDR3 is made up of 15 amino acids. Per germline, CDR1 DFQATT and CDR2 SNEGSKA (reference sequence). Trimming cost V 0 bases and J 9 bases; bases outside gene matches: 9. Individual cDNA molecules in this library carried unique molecular identifiers. MiXCR, run by TCRdb on the RACE reads, gives a single entry per CDR3 protein. The table has tens of thousands of distinct CDR3 sequences, around 4% seen once; the top ten hold around 5.7%.

Sequenced input: whole blood. V and J are TRBV20-1 and TRBJ2-1; the match to TRBD2 covers 9 bases. This TCR was recovered from a human donor in good health. Some clones in this sample may be carry-over from other donors' samples. CDR3 sequence reads: CSARDSGGRAAEQFF. The DNA of the CDR3 is TGCAGTGCTAGAGATAGTGGCGGGAGGGCCGCTGAGCAGTTCTTC.